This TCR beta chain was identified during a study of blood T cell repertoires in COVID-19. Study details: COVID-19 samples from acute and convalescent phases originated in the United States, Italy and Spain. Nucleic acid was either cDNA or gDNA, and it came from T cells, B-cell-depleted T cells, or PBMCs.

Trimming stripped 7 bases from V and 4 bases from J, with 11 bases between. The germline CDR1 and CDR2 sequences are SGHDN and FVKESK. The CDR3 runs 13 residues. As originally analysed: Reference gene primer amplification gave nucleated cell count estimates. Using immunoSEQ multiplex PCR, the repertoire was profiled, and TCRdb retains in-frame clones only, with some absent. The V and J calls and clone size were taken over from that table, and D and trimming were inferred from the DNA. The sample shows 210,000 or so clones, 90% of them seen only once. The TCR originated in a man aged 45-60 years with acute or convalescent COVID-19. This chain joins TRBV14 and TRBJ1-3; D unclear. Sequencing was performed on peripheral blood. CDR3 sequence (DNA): TGTGCCAGCACCCCTAGAGGGGGAAACACCATATATTTT. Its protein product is CASTPRGGNTIYF.